This T cell receptor (beta chain) derives from a study of tumor-infiltrating lymphocytes in localized non-small cell lung cancer. Study-level results: Higher tumor T cell infiltration than in uninvolved lung was supported by TCRbeta sequencing. Different pieces of the same tissue went to different assays, confounding technical variation with intratumor heterogeneity. Available tissue quantity limited TCR sequencing to a patient subset.

A remark on this clone: Antigen specificity is unknown.

TCRdb keeps only in-frame clones here, not all; method: immunoSEQ multiplex PCR. The top ten hold about 12% of the sample, which has around 3,200 clones, 58% seen once. The CDR3 length is 15 residues. The junction had 3 bases not matched to a gene; V was cut back by 4 bases and J by 0 bases. Germline V CDR1 and CDR2: SGHRS, YFSETQ. The sequence came from a human donor with non-small cell lung cancer. The genes are TRBV5-1 and TRBJ2-2, with 7 bases matching TRBD2. The sequencing sample was made of uninvolved lung tissue not adjacent to the tumor. The CDR3 loop is CASSASGTNTGELFF. The CDR3 DNA sequence: TGCGCCAGCAGCGCTAGCGGCACGAACACCGGGGAGCTGTTTTTT.